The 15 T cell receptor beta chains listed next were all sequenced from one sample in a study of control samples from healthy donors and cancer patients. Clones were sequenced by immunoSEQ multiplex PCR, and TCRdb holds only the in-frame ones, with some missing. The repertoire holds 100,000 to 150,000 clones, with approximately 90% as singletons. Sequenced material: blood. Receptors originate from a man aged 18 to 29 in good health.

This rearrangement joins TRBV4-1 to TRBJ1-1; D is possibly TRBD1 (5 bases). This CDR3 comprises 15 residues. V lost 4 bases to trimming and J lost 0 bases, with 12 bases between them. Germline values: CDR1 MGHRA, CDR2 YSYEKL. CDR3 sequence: CASSRGGDLNTEAFF. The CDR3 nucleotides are TGCGCCAGCAGCCGGGGCGGTGATTTGAACACTGAAGCTTTCTTT.

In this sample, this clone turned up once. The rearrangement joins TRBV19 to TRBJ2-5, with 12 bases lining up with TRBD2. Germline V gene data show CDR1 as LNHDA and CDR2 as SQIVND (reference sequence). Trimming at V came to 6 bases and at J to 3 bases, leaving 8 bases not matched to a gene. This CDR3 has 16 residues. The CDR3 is CASRGWTSGVEETQYF. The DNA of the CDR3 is TGTGCCAGTAGAGGTTGGACTAGCGGGGTTGAAGAGACCCAGTACTTC.

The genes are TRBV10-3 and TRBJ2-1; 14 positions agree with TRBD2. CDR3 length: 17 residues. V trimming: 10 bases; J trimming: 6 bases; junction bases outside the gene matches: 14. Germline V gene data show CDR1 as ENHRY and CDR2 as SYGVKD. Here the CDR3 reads CATLSTSGGAPVNEQFF. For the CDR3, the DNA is TGTGCCACCCTGTCGACTAGCGGGGGGGCTCCGGTCAATGAGCAGTTCTTC.

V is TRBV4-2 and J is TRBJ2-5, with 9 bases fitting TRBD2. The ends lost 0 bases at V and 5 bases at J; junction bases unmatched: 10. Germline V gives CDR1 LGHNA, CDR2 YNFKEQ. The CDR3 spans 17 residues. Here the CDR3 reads CASSQEGIAGVSETQYF. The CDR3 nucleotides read TGTGCCAGCAGCCAAGAAGGAATAGCGGGGGTTTCGGAGACCCAGTACTTC.

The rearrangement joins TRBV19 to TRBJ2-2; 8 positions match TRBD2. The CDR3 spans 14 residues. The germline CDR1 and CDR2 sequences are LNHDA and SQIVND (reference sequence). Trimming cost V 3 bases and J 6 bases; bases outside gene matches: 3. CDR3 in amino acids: CASSIRTSPGELFF. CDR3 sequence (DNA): TGTGCCAGTAGTATCCGGACTAGCCCCGGGGAGCTGTTTTTT. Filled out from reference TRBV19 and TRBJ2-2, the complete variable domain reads DGGITQSPKYLFRKEGQNVTLSCEQNLNHDAMYWYRQDPGQGLRLIYYSQIVNDFQKGDIAEGYSVSREKKESFPLTVTSAQKNPTAFYLCASSIRTSPGELFFGEGSRLTVL.

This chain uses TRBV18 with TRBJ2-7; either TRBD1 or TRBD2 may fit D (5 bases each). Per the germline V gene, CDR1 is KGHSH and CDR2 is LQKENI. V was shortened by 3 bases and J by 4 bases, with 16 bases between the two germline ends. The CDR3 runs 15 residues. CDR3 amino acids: CASSPRSGGGYEQYV. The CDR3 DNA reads TGTGCCAGCTCACCCCGGAGCGGTGGGGGATACGAGCAGTACGTC.

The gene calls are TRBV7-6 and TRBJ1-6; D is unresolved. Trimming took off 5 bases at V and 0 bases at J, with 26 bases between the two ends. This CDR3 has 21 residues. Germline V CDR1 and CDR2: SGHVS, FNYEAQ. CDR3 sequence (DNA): TGTGCCAGCAGCAGACTCGCTCAGGTGGGGAGACTTAGCTCCTATAATTCACCCCTCCACTTT. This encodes CASSRLAQVGRLSSYNSPLHF.

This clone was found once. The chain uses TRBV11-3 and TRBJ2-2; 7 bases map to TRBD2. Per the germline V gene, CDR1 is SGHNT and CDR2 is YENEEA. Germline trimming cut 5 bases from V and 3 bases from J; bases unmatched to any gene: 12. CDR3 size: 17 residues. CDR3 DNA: TGTGCCAGCAGCGCCAAATCAAGCGGGACCTACACCGGGGAGCTGTTTTTT. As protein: CASSAKSSGTYTGELFF.

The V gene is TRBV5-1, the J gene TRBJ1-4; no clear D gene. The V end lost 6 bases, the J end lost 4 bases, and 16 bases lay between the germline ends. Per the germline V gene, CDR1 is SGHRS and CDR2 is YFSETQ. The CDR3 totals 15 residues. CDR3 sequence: CASTLSPSNNEKLFF. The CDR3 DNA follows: TGCGCCAGCACGTTATCGCCCAGTAATAATGAAAAACTGTTTTTT.

For the CDR3, the DNA is TGTGCCAGCAGCTTAGATCTCGCAGGCTATGGCTACACCTTC. Protein: CASSLDLAGYGYTF. V usage is TRBV11-2 and J usage is TRBJ1-2; D not certain. This CDR3 region has 14 residues. Germline V gene sequence: CDR1 SGHAT, CDR2 FQNNGV. V was shortened by 0 bases and J by 4 bases, with 9 bases between the two germline ends. The full variable domain, in which reference TRBV11-2 and TRBJ1-2 provide the parts outside the CDR3, is EAGVAQSPRYKIIEKRQSVAFWCNPISGHATLYWYQQILGQGPKLLIQFQNNGVVDDSQLPKDRFSAERLKGVDSTLKIQPAKLEDSAVYLCASSLDLAGYGYTFGSGTRLTVV.

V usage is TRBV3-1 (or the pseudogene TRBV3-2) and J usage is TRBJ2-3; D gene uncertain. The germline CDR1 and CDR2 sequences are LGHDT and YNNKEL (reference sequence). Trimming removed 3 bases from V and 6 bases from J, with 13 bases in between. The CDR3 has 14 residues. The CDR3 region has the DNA TGTGCCAGCAGCCAGTCCTATGACTGGGATACGCAGTATTTT. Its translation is CASSQSYDWDTQYF.

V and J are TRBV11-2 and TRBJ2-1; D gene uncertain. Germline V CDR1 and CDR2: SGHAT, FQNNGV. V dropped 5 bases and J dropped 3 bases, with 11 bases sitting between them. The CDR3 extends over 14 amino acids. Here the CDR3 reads CASSPVGIYNEQFF. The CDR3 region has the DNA TGTGCCAGCAGCCCCGTTGGAATCTACAATGAGCAGTTCTTC.

CDR3 residues: CASSQLGDTQYF. The CDR3 DNA follows: TGTGCCAGCAGCCAACTCGGGGATACGCAGTATTTT. V gene TRBV3-1 (or the pseudogene TRBV3-2) combines with J gene TRBJ2-3; unclear D gene. The V and J ends lost 2 bases and 6 bases respectively, with 6 bases between them. The CDR3 length is 12 residues. Germline CDR1 and CDR2: LGHDT and YNNKEL (reference sequence).

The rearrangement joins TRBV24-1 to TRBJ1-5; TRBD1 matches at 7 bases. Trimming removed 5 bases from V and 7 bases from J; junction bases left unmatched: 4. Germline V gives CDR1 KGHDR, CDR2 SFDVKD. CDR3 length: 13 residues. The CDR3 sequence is CATSGQGRQPQHF. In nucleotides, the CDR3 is TGTGCCACCAGTGGACAGGGTCGACAGCCCCAGCATTTT.

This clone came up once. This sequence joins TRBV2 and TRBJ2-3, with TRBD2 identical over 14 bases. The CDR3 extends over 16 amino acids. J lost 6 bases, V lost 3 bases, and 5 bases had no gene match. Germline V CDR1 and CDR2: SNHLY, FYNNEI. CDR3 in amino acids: CASSEGLAGVRDTQYF. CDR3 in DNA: TGTGCCAGCAGTGAGGGACTAGCGGGAGTGCGGGATACGCAGTATTTT.